This T cell receptor beta chain was identified in a study of blood T cell repertoires in COVID-19. Clones were sequenced by immunoSEQ multiplex PCR, and TCRdb holds only the in-frame ones, with some missing. The top ten clones hold 3% to 4% of a sample with fewer than 200,000 clones, around 85% of them seen once. The CDR3 runs to 13 residues. V shed 4 bases, J shed 5 bases, and the junction held 4 bases outside the gene matches. CDR1 and CDR2 (germline): SGHDN, FVKESK. The rearrangement uses TRBV14 and TRBJ1-1, with 7 bases matching TRBD1. This sequence was found in a human donor with acute or convalescent COVID-19. The donor label of this sample is uncertain. Sequenced sample: peripheral blood. The CDR3 nucleotides read TGTGCCAGCAGCCCGACAGGGTGGACTGAAGCTTTCTTT. It translates to CASSPTGWTEAFF.